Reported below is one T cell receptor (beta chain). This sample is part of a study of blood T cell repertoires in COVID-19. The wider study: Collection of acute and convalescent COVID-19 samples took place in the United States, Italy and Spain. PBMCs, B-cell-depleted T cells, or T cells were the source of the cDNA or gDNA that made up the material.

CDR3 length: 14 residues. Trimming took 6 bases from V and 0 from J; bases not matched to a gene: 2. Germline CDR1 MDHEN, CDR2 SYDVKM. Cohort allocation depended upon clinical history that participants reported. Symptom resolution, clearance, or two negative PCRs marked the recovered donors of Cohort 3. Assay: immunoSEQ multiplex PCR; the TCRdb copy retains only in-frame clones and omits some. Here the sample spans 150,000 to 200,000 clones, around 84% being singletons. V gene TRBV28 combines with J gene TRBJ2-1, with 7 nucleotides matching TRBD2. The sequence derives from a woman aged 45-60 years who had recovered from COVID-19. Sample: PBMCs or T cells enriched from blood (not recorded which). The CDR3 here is CASRGEGSYNEQFF. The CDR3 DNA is TGTGCCAGCAGGGGGGAGGGCTCCTACAATGAGCAGTTCTTC.